This TCR beta chain came from a study of blood T cell repertoires in COVID-19. Overall study context: Nucleic acid was either cDNA or gDNA, and it came from T cells, B-cell-depleted T cells, or PBMCs.

With 1 base removed from V and 0 bases from J, the gap between germline ends came to 22 bases. The CDR3 has 20 residues. Germline V gene sequence: CDR1 MGHRA, CDR2 YSYEKL. This clone appeared a few times. As handled by the study authors: Researchers report that nucleated cell counts were estimated from reference gene primer amplification. Generated by immunoSEQ multiplex PCR, the TCRdb table keeps only in-frame clones and is missing some. That table supplies the V and J calls and clone size; D and trimming were determined from the DNA. The profile shows roughly 13,000 clones, approximately 86% of them singletons.

Material: peripheral blood. The clonotype comes from a man of 80 years or more with acute or convalescent COVID-19. The rearrangement uses TRBV4-1 and TRBJ1-5; the D gene is possibly TRBD1 (5 bases). The DNA of the CDR3 is TGCGCCAGCAGCCAAGCAGGGCAACCTCTCCAGTTCGATAGCAATCAGCCCCAGCATTTT. It encodes CASSQAGQPLQFDSNQPQHF.